This T cell receptor (beta chain) was sequenced during a study of PD-1 blockade in classical Hodgkin lymphoma. Sample time point: cycle 4 day 1 (C4D1), after five to seven weeks of nivolumab. Each patient experienced a relapse that followed autologous stem cell transplantation, and brentuximab vedotin exposure varied. For this clone: Its antigen is not known.

Germline CDR1 SNHLY, CDR2 FYNNEI. The CDR3 extends over 13 amino acids. V was trimmed by 7 bases and J by 5 bases, leaving 11 bases between them. Libraries were prepared by immunoSEQ multiplex PCR; TCRdb keeps only in-frame clonotypes and omits some of them. The sample lists about 20,000 clones; about three quarters were seen once. Study-wide results and caveats: Prior therapy or disease activity may underlie the repertoire differences, whose causes remain undefined. Compared with baseline, CD4+ but not CD8+ TCR diversity had risen significantly by C4D1.

The receptor was isolated from a human donor with classical Hodgkin lymphoma. This material consisted of peripheral blood mononuclear cells (PBMCs), taken before the fourth cycle of nivolumab. This rearrangement joins TRBV2 to TRBJ1-4, with D tentatively TRBD1 (5 bases). CDR3 sequence: CASTEGRNEKLFF. The CDR3 nucleotides read TGTGCCAGCACGGAGGGACGGAATGAAAAACTGTTTTTT.